The TCR beta chain under discussion was sequenced for a study of siplizumab effects on memory and regulatory T cells. Overall study context: Siplizumab at 1 ug/mL was tested against drug-free controls in paired reactions.

A remark on this clone: Its antigen is currently unknown.

Only in-frame clones appear in the TCRdb table, and some are missing; sequencing was by immunoSEQ multiplex PCR. Here the sample spans approximately 10,000 clones, around 45% being singletons. Coculture of the mixed lymphocyte reaction cells took place at 37 degrees C and lasted six to seven days. The sequence was collected from a human donor in good health; the cells came from an allogeneic mixed lymphocyte reaction. Some clones in this sample may be carry-over from other donors' samples. Sequences were obtained from CFSE-low (dividing) CD8+ T cells sorted from an allogeneic mixed lymphocyte reaction.

This chain's CDR3 is CASSQVGGAAEAFF. The CDR3 DNA sequence: TGTGCCAGCAGCCAAGTCGGGGGGGCAGCTGAAGCTTTCTTT. The chain has TRBV14 and TRBJ1-1, with D perhaps TRBD1 (6 bases). The ends were cut back, 1 base at V and 6 bases at J, with 12 bases in the middle. The CDR3 consists of 14 residues. Looked up from germline, CDR1 is SGHDN and CDR2 is FVKESK.